This TCR beta chain stems from a study of cytomegalovirus exposure and HLA in healthy donors. Sequenced by immunoSEQ multiplex PCR; TCRdb stores in-frame clones only, minus some. The data hold about 130,000 clones, with roughly 89% observed a single time. CDR1 is KGHSH, CDR2 LQKENI, per germline. The CDR3 has 14 residues. V shed 2 bases, J shed 6 bases, and the junction held 0 bases outside the gene matches. The source material was PBMCs. The chain is built from TRBV18 and TRBJ1-4; 10 bases line up with TRBD1. This clonotype was obtained from a woman aged 18-29 years in good health and CMV-seronegative. The CDR3 here is CASSPGTGDEKLFF. For the CDR3, the DNA is TGTGCCAGCTCACCAGGGACAGGGGATGAAAAACTGTTTTTT.